Detailed here is one T cell receptor beta chain. Its antigen is currently unknown. The data are from a study of cytomegalovirus exposure and HLA in healthy donors. On the study more broadly: Unique TCRs numbering around 80 million, obtained from HLA-typed donors, made up an early data release. Notes on the study in general: Sequencing had likely introduced a cluster of highly shared sequence variants as an artifact.

The V and J ends lost 1 base and 6 bases respectively, with 13 bases between them. Germline V lookup: CDR1 SEHNR, CDR2 FQNEAQ (reference sequence). The length of the CDR3 is 15 residues. PCR used 60 Vbeta primers and 13 Jbeta primers. Produced via immunoSEQ multiplex PCR; TCRdb's table is partial and in-frame only. This table holds some 160,000 clones, around three quarters found once. This receptor was taken from a man aged 35 to 55 in good health and CMV-seronegative. V and J are TRBV7-9 and TRBJ1-5; D may be TRBD1 (6 bases). The specimen was PBMCs. Written as DNA, the CDR3 is TGTGCCAGCAGCTTAGAGGGGGAAATGGGTCAGCCCCAGCATTTT. Translated: CASSLEGEMGQPQHF.